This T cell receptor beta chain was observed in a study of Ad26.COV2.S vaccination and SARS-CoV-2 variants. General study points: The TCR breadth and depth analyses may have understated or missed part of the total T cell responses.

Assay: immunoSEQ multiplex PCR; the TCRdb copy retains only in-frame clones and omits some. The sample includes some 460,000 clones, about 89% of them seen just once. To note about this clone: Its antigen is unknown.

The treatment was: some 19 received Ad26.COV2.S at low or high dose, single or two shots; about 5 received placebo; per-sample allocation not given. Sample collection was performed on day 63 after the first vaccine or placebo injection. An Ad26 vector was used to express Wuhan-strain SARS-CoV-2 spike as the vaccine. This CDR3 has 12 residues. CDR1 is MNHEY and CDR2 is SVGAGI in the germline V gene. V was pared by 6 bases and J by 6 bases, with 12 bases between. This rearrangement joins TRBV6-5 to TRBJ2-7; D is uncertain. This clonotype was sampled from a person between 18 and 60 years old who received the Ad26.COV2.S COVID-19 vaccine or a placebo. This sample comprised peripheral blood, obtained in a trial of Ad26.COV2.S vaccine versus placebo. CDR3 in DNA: TGTGCCAGCAGCCCCGATTTCCGCGAGCAGTACTTC. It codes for CASSPDFREQYF.